Described below is a single T cell receptor beta chain sequence and its context. This sample is part of a study of cytomegalovirus exposure and HLA in healthy donors. Vbeta (60) and Jbeta (13) primers were used in the PCR. Here immunoSEQ multiplex PCR was the method, and the copy in TCRdb shows in-frame clones only, minus some. In the table there are 100,000 to 150,000 clones, 80% of which are singletons. The CDR3 totals 13 residues. Trimming took off 3 bases at V and 4 bases at J, with 7 bases between the two ends. Germline CDR1 reads WNHNN; CDR2 reads SYGVQD (reference sequence). The sequence was collected from a female donor in good health and CMV-seronegative. The material sequenced was PBMCs. The chain is built from TRBV10-1 and TRBJ2-1; D not resolved. This chain's CDR3 is CASSEGGYNEQFF. DNA of the CDR3: TGCGCCAGCAGTGAAGGCGGTTACAATGAGCAGTTCTTC.